The 21 T cell receptor beta chains given below trace back to one sample, sequenced in a study of shared clonotypes between healthy human individuals. Profiling relied on immunoSEQ multiplex PCR, and the TCRdb table lists in-frame clones only, not all of them. The table records roughly 1,500,000 clones, around 98% of them present only once. The sequenced sample consisted of naive CD4+ T cells sorted from blood. As for subset: CD45RA+ positively selected. Every receptor here comes from a man aged 25-40 years in good health.

Note on this clone: Different DNA sequences within this sample yield the same CDR3. The chain carries TRBV18 and TRBJ2-6, with D unclear. The CDR3 covers 15 residues. Germline CDR1 KGHSH, CDR2 LQKENI. V lost 2 bases and J lost 0, with 5 bases in between. The DNA for the CDR3 is TGTGCCAGCTCACCAAGGAGCTCTGGGGCCAACGTCCTGACTTTC. It yields the protein CASSPRSSGANVLTF.

The chain joins TRBV18 to TRBJ1-1; D unresolved. Germline CDR1 is KGHSH and CDR2 is LQKENI. The CDR3 loop spans 14 amino acids. V was cut by 3 bases and J by 0 bases, with 8 bases left in between. This CDR3 is CASSPYDLNTEAFF. CDR3 nucleotide sequence: TGTGCCAGCTCACCCTACGATTTGAACACTGAAGCTTTCTTT.

A note on this clone: Other nucleotide sequences in the sample specify the same CDR3. The CDR3 here is CASSLEGTDTQYF. CDR3 DNA: TGCGCCAGCAGCTTGGAGGGAACAGATACGCAGTATTTT. The V and J genes are TRBV5-1 and TRBJ2-3, with D hard to call. V was cut by 0 bases and J by 3 bases, with 5 bases left in between. CDR1 SGHRS and CDR2 YFSETQ come from the germline V gene. The CDR3 is made up of 13 amino acids.

The chain couples TRBV27 to TRBJ2-2; D gene uncertain. CDR1 MNHEY and CDR2 SMNVEV come from the germline V gene (reference sequence). Trimming took off 5 bases at V and 4 bases at J, with 8 bases between the two ends. This CDR3 contains 13 residues. The CDR3 spells CASSPRVTGELFF. CDR3 nucleotide sequence: TGTGCCAGCAGTCCACGGGTCACCGGGGAGCTGTTTTTT.

The chain links TRBV30 to TRBJ2-7; no clear D gene. Germline CDR1 reads GTSNPN; CDR2 reads SVGIG (reference sequence). The CDR3 spans 11 residues. The germline V and J ends were trimmed by 2 bases and 2 bases, with 4 bases remaining between them. This chain's CDR3 is CAWSPTYEQYF. For the CDR3, the DNA is TGTGCCTGGAGTCCGACCTACGAGCAGTACTTC. Full variable domain (outside the CDR3, taken from reference TRBV30 and TRBJ2-7): SQTIHQWPATLVQPVGSPLSLECTVEGTSNPNLYWYRQAAGRGLQLLFYSVGIGQISSEVPQNLSASRPQDRQFILSSKKLLLSDSGFYLCAWSPTYEQYFGPGTRLTVT.

This clone was picked up one time. The V gene is TRBV19, the J gene TRBJ1-1; 7 positions agree with TRBD1. V lost 5 bases, J lost 1 base, and 7 bases stayed unmatched. The CDR3 consists of 15 residues. Germline V gene data show CDR1 as LNHDA and CDR2 as SQIVND (reference sequence). This CDR3 reads CASSSRDRENTEAFF. CDR3 DNA sequence: TGTGCCAGTAGTTCCCGGGACAGAGAGAACACTGAAGCTTTCTTT.

The chain joins TRBV18 to TRBJ2-7, with 7 bases matching TRBD1. The CDR3 loop spans 13 amino acids. The germline V gene has CDR1 KGHSH and CDR2 LQKENI. The trim removed 2 bases at V and 5 bases at J, leaving 3 bases unmatched. The DNA for the CDR3 is TGTGCCAGCTCACCAGACAGGGCCAACGAGCAGTACTTC. The encoded protein is CASSPDRANEQYF.

The chain links TRBV27 to TRBJ2-3; tentative D call: TRBD2 (5 bases). This CDR3 comprises 12 residues. The V end lost 5 bases, the J end lost 8 bases, and 11 bases lay between the germline ends. Germline values: CDR1 MNHEY, CDR2 SMNVEV (reference sequence). The chain's CDR3 is CASSILAGTQYF. CDR3 DNA: TGTGCCAGCAGTATCCTAGCTGGTACGCAGTATTTT.

This clone was found once. J is TRBJ2-7 and V is TRBV11-2; perhaps TRBD2 as D (5 bases). V was trimmed by 6 bases and J by 4 bases, leaving 13 bases between them. Germline values: CDR1 SGHAT, CDR2 FQNNGV. This CDR3 is built from 13 residues. CDR3 residues: CASSRDYPYEQYF. Here the CDR3 DNA reads TGTGCCAGCAGTCGCGACTATCCGTACGAGCAGTACTTC.

This rearrangement joins TRBV7-9 to TRBJ1-1, with D possibly TRBD1 on 5 matching bases. This CDR3 has 12 amino acids. The germline gives CDR1 SEHNR, CDR2 FQNEAQ (reference sequence). V lost 3 bases and J 9 bases, leaving 11 bases between the germline ends. The CDR3, as DNA: TGTGCCAGCAGCTTCGGGACGGCCAAAGCTTTCTTT. Translated, it gives CASSFGTAKAFF.

Comment on this clone: The sample contains more than one DNA sequence encoding this CDR3. The J gene is TRBJ2-7, the V gene TRBV9, with D unresolved. There are 14 residues in the CDR3. The V gene lost 0 bases and the J gene lost 2 bases, with 9 bases spanning the gap. Germline lookup yields CDR1 SGDLS and CDR2 YYNGEE. The CDR3 sequence is CASSVGGTTYEQYF. The CDR3 DNA follows: TGTGCCAGCAGCGTAGGTGGAACTACCTACGAGCAGTACTTC.

In regard to this clone: Other DNA sequences from this sample encode an identical CDR3 as well. The chain uses TRBV5-1 and TRBJ2-5; 7 nucleotides match TRBD1. V lost 1 base to trimming and J lost 3 bases; unmatched junction nucleotides: 3. CDR3 length equals 14 residues. The germline gives CDR1 SGHRS, CDR2 YFSETQ. The CDR3 spells CASSLIGTEETQYF. CDR3 in DNA: TGCGCCAGCAGCTTGATCGGGACAGAAGAGACCCAGTACTTC.

The chain recombines TRBV28 with TRBJ1-5, with D tentatively TRBD1 (6 bases). V dropped 8 bases and J dropped 4 bases, with 12 bases sitting between them. The V gene's germline CDR1 is MDHEN and CDR2 SYDVKM. The CDR3 length is 13 residues. The CDR3 DNA sequence: TGTGCCAGCGGGGACAAGTTGAATCAGCCCCAGCATTTT. Its translation: CASGDKLNQPQHF.

The chain employs TRBV30 and TRBJ1-1; D is unclear. Per the germline V gene, CDR1 is GTSNPN and CDR2 is SVGIG (reference sequence). The CDR3 is 10 amino acids. Between the trimmed V and J ends, which lost 5 bases and 10 bases, there was a span of 11 bases. CDR3: CAWQKSGAFF. The CDR3 DNA follows: TGTGCCTGGCAGAAGAGTGGAGCTTTCTTT.

This rearrangement joins TRBV7-6 to TRBJ2-7; TRBD2 is a possible D gene (5 bases). The CDR3 extends over 16 amino acids. V lost 5 bases and J lost 4, with 21 bases in between. From germline, CDR1 is SGHVS and CDR2 FNYEAQ. The CDR3 DNA reads as TGTGCCAGCAGCCGTCGCAGACGGGAATCCTCGTACGAGCAGTACTTC. Translated: CASSRRRRESSYEQYF.

The V and J genes are TRBV7-9 and TRBJ2-1, with 12 bases matching TRBD2. CDR3 size: 17 residues. V lost 4 bases to trimming and J lost 2 bases; unmatched junction nucleotides: 6. Germline-derived CDR1 and CDR2 are SEHNR and FQNEAQ (reference sequence). The CDR3 protein is CASSSRGLAGTYNEQFF. The CDR3, as DNA: TGTGCCAGCAGCTCCCGCGGACTAGCGGGAACCTACAATGAGCAGTTCTTC. Drawing the rest from reference TRBV7-9 and TRBJ2-1, the complete variable domain is DTGVSQNPRHKITKRGQNVTFRCDPISEHNRLYWYRQTLGQGPEFLTYFQNEAQLEKSRLLSDRFSAERPKGSFSTLEIQRTEQGDSAMYLCASSSRGLAGTYNEQFFGPGTRLTVL.

The rearrangement links TRBV9 to TRBJ2-7; TRBD2 aligns across 7 bases. The CDR3 consists of 15 residues. V lost 4 bases, J lost 0 bases, and 7 bases stayed unmatched. CDR1 SGDLS and CDR2 YYNGEE come from the germline V gene. The CDR3 is CASSFEGGSSYEQYF. CDR3 nucleotide sequence: TGTGCCAGCAGCTTTGAGGGCGGGAGCTCCTACGAGCAGTACTTC. The variable domain in full, completed from reference TRBV9 and TRBJ2-7, reads DSGVTQTPKHLITATGQRVTLRCSPRSGDLSVYWYQQSLDQGLQFLIQYYNGEERAKGNILERFSAQQFPDLHSELNLSSLELGDSALYFCASSFEGGSSYEQYFGPGTRLTVT.

Comments on this clone: Other nucleotide sequences from this sample produce the same CDR3. The chain has TRBV5-1 and TRBJ2-7; D not certain. V was shortened by 4 bases and J by 0 bases, with 8 bases between the two germline ends. The CDR3 is 13 amino acids. CDR1 is SGHRS, CDR2 YFSETQ, per germline. The CDR3 is CASSPRGSYEQYF. CDR3 nucleotides: TGCGCCAGCAGCCCACGCGGCTCCTACGAGCAGTACTTC. The full variable domain, completed using reference TRBV5-1 and TRBJ2-7, is KAGVTQTPRYLIKTRGQQVTLSCSPISGHRSVSWYQQTPGQGLQFLFEYFSETQRNKGNFPGRFSGRQFSNSRSEMNVSTLELGDSALYLCASSPRGSYEQYFGPGTRLTVT.

With regard to this clone: Other DNA sequences in the same sample also yield this CDR3. V is TRBV7-2 and J is TRBJ2-7; D is unclear. The CDR3 runs to 11 residues. Germline CDR1 reads SGHTA; CDR2 reads FQGNSA. V was shortened by 4 bases and J by 4 bases, with 5 bases between the two germline ends. The CDR3 reads CASSSPYEQYF. CDR3 in DNA: TGTGCCAGCAGCTCACCTTACGAGCAGTACTTC.

This chain joins TRBV30 and TRBJ1-2; D not resolved. The germline gives CDR1 GTSNPN, CDR2 SVGIG (reference sequence). The CDR3 has 12 residues. V lost 4 bases to trimming and J lost 4 bases, with 10 bases between them. For the CDR3, the DNA is TGTGCCTGGAACGAGATCGTCTATGGCTACACCTTC. This encodes CAWNEIVYGYTF. Based on the CDR3 plus reference TRBV30 and TRBJ1-2, the full variable domain is SQTIHQWPATLVQPVGSPLSLECTVEGTSNPNLYWYRQAAGRGLQLLFYSVGIGQISSEVPQNLSASRPQDRQFILSSKKLLLSDSGFYLCAWNEIVYGYTFGSGTRLTVV.

The chain carries TRBV28 and TRBJ2-1; TRBD1 matches 9 bases. J was trimmed by 7 bases and V by 7 bases; bases with no gene match: 11. Germline lookup yields CDR1 MDHEN and CDR2 SYDVKM. The length of the CDR3 is 15 residues. CDR3 nucleotides: TGTGCCAGCACCACCCTACAGGGGGCAGGTAATGAGCAGTTCTTC. The encoded protein is CASTTLQGAGNEQFF.